The subject of this entry is one TCR beta chain. The antigen is unknown. An end of the junction differs from the germline gene, which may be a read error. This specimen comes from a study of metastatic and nonmetastatic thyroid tumors. Turning to the study itself: Repertoires from blood and tumor or nodule tissue of malignant and benign thyroid patients were compared. Findings of the study overall: Significantly higher TCR beta diversity was reportedly seen in malignant thyroid tumors than benign nodules, in blood and tumor.

The CDR3 is made up of 15 amino acids. Germline CDR1 is LGHNA and CDR2 is YNFKEQ. In the original workflow: Using the CDR3 differences seen across clinicopathological groups, the authors built a distant-metastasis classifier for papillary thyroid cancer, which was meant to discriminate distant-metastatic patients. Using MiXCR, TCRdb reanalyzed the PCR reads. It is TCRdb's table, rather than the study itself, that gives the V and J calls and clone size. The sample holds approximately 30,000 clones; roughly 4% are singletons and the top ten take under 4%. The entire patient cohort was treatment-naive prior to thyroid surgery.

The specimen sequenced was blood. The V call is TRBV4-2, the J call TRBJ2-3; D is undetermined. This sequence was found in a male donor with papillary thyroid cancer or a benign thyroid nodule (not recorded which). Some clones in this sample may be carry-over from other donors' samples. The chain's CDR3 is CASRQDGQDADTQYF. The CDR3, as DNA: TGTGCCAGCAGACAAGATGGGCAGGATGCAGATACGCAGTATTTT.